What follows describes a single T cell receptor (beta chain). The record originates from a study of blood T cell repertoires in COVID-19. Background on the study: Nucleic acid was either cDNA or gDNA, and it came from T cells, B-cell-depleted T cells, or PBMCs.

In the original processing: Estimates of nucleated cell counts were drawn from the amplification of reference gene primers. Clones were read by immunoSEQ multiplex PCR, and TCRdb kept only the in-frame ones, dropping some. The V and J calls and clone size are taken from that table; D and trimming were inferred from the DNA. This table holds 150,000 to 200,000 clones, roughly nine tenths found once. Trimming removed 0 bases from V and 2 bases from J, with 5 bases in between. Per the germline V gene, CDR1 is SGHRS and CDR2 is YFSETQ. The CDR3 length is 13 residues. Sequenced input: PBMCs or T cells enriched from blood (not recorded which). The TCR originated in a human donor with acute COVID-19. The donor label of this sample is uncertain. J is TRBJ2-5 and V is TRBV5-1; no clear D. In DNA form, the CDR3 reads TGCGCCAGCAGCTTGGCAATTCAAGAGACCCAGTACTTC. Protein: CASSLAIQETQYF.